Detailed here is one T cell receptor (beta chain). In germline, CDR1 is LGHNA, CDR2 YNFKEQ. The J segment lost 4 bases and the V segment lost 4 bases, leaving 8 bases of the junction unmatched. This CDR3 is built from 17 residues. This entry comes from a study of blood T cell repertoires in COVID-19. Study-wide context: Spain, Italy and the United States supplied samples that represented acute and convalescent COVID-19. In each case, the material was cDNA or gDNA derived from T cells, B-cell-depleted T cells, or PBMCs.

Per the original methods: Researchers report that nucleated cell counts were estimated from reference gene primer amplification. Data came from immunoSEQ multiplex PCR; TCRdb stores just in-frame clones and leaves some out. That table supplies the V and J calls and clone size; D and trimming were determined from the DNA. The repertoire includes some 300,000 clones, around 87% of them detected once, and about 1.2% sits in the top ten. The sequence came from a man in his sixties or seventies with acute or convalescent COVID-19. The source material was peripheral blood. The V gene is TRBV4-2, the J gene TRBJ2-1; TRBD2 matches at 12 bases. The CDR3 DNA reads TGTGCCAGCAGCCGGGTAGGCCTAGCGGGAGGGTACAATGAGCAGTTCTTC. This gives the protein CASSRVGLAGGYNEQFF.